Each of the 2 T cell receptor beta chains below was sequenced from the same sample in a study of T cell responses to AZD1222 COVID-19 vaccine. TCRdb's copy holds only in-frame clones and misses some; the assay was immunoSEQ multiplex PCR. This sample carries 95,000 to 150,000 clones, about 90% of them seen once, and the ten largest clones take roughly 5.4%. This specimen consisted of peripheral blood, obtained on day 0 of AZD1222 vaccination. These receptors all stem from an adult in good health.

The gene calls are TRBV4-1 and TRBJ2-2; D gene ambiguous. Looked up from germline, CDR1 is MGHRA and CDR2 is YSYEKL. Deletions cut 0 bases from V and 4 bases from J, with 9 bases between. The CDR3 runs to 15 residues. CDR3: CASSQEGWGTGELFF. DNA of the CDR3: TGCGCCAGCAGCCAAGAGGGTTGGGGCACCGGGGAGCTGTTTTTT.

The chain combines TRBV7-8 with TRBJ2-5; D unresolved. The V end was cut by 2 bases, the J end by 2 bases, with 9 bases between. Germline values: CDR1 SGHVS, CDR2 FQNEAQ. This CDR3 spans 14 amino acids. CDR3 protein: CASSLFVVQETQYF. The CDR3 bases are TGTGCCAGCAGCTTATTCGTGGTACAAGAGACCCAGTACTTC.